The 32 T cell receptor beta chains given below trace back to one sample, sequenced in a study of cytomegalovirus exposure and HLA in healthy donors. The primer mix had 60 Vbeta and 13 Jbeta primers. Sequencing was performed with immunoSEQ multiplex PCR; in TCRdb, only in-frame clones are kept and a portion is missing. The data contain 85,000 to 100,000 clones, around three quarters of them singletons. Material: PBMCs. The origin of the receptors is a male donor in good health and CMV-seropositive.

This clone was found a few times. The rearrangement joins TRBV5-1 to TRBJ1-4, with TRBD1 matching 7 bases. V trimming: 1 base; J trimming: 6 bases; junction bases outside the gene matches: 3. CDR3 length equals 14 residues. The germline gives CDR1 SGHRS, CDR2 YFSETQ. For the CDR3, the DNA is TGCGCCAGCAGCTTGAGACAGGGAGATGAAAAACTGTTTTTT. Translation: CASSLRQGDEKLFF. The full variable domain, its missing parts supplied by reference TRBV5-1 and TRBJ1-4, is KAGVTQTPRYLIKTRGQQVTLSCSPISGHRSVSWYQQTPGQGLQFLFEYFSETQRNKGNFPGRFSGRQFSNSRSEMNVSTLELGDSALYLCASSLRQGDEKLFFGSGTQLSVL.

The chain has TRBV30 and TRBJ2-3; 9 positions agree with TRBD2. V lost 4 bases and J lost 2; bases outside the gene matches: 13. The CDR3 spans 17 residues. Germline V gene lookup returns CDR1 GTSNPN and CDR2 SVGIG (reference sequence). The CDR3 DNA is TGTGCCTGGACCTTAGGGCTAGCGGGACCCTTCACAGATACGCAGTATTTT. Translating it yields CAWTLGLAGPFTDTQYF.

This clone was counted only a few times. J is TRBJ1-5 and V is TRBV19, with a tentative D call TRBD1 (5 bases). This CDR3 comprises 14 residues. The V end was cut by 8 bases, the J end by 6 bases, with 17 bases between. Looked up from germline, CDR1 is LNHDA and CDR2 is SQIVND (reference sequence). CDR3 sequence: CASAPGGSVQPQHF. The CDR3 DNA follows: TGTGCCAGTGCGCCTGGGGGGTCGGTTCAGCCCCAGCATTTT.

The chain is built from TRBV6-4 and TRBJ1-6; D is perhaps TRBD1 (5 bases). Germline lookup yields CDR1 MRHNA and CDR2 SNTAGT. The CDR3 covers 13 residues. The germline V and J ends were trimmed by 3 bases and 8 bases, with 8 bases remaining between them. DNA for the CDR3: TGTGCCAGCAGTGAGGGGGGGTATTCACCCCTCCACTTT. This sequence encodes CASSEGGYSPLHF.

A few counts support this clone. The V gene is TRBV7-2, the J gene TRBJ2-3; 7 bases are a match to TRBD1. The CDR3 runs 14 residues. The V and J ends lost 7 bases and 4 bases, in that order; junction bases with no gene match: 8. Germline CDR1 reads SGHTA; CDR2 reads FQGNSA. CDR3 nucleotide sequence: TGTGCCAGCAACCGGTGGCAGGGGGCAGATACGCAGTATTTT. Residues: CASNRWQGADTQYF.

This chain connects TRBV15 to TRBJ1-1; D unclear. This CDR3 comprises 14 residues. Trimming took off 3 bases at V and 1 base at J, with 9 bases between the two ends. The germline V gene has CDR1 LNHNV and CDR2 YYDKDF (reference sequence). The CDR3 nucleotides read TGTGCCACCAGCAGGGGCCATTCGAACACTGAAGCTTTCTTT. This sequence encodes CATSRGHSNTEAFF.

The V call is TRBV2, the J call TRBJ2-7; TRBD1 might be the D (6 bases). CDR1 is SNHLY, CDR2 FYNNEI, per germline. The CDR3 runs to 13 residues. V lost 3 bases and J 4 bases, leaving 10 bases between the germline ends. The CDR3 region has the DNA TGTGCCAGCAGTGAGGTTAGGGGGTACGAGCAGTACTTC. Translated: CASSEVRGYEQYF.

This chain joins TRBV5-4 and TRBJ2-3; D may be TRBD1 (6 bases). Trimming pared 0 bases from V and 1 base from J, leaving 12 bases between. Germline V lookup: CDR1 SGHNT, CDR2 YYREEE (reference sequence). The CDR3 has 16 amino acids. This CDR3 is CASSLEARGGTDTQYF. The CDR3 DNA follows: TGTGCCAGCAGCTTGGAGGCCAGGGGCGGCACAGATACGCAGTATTTT.

The chain has TRBV5-1 and TRBJ2-1; 10 bases map to TRBD2. The CDR3 sequence is 18 residues long. After removal of 0 bases from V and 6 bases from J, the junction contained 12 bases not matched to a gene. Germline lookup yields CDR1 SGHRS and CDR2 YFSETQ. The CDR3 loop is CASSLAATSGSPSNEQFF. CDR3 nucleotides: TGCGCCAGCAGCTTGGCCGCGACTAGCGGGTCACCGTCCAATGAGCAGTTCTTC.

This rearrangement joins TRBV27 to TRBJ1-6, with 8 nucleotides matching TRBD1. Germline CDR1 MNHEY, CDR2 SMNVEV (reference sequence). The V gene end was trimmed by 7 bases and the J gene end by 11 bases; junction bases not matched to a gene: 13. There are 15 residues in the CDR3. This CDR3 is CASTPQGARGTPLHF. CDR3 DNA sequence: TGTGCCAGCACCCCCCAGGGGGCCCGGGGGACACCCCTCCACTTT.

The V call is TRBV29-1, the J call TRBJ1-1, with 9 bases matching TRBD1. The CDR3 runs 15 residues. Germline V gene sequence: CDR1 SQVTM, CDR2 ANQGSEA. The V segment lost 4 bases and the J segment 5 bases; nucleotides outside the gene matches: 11. CDR3 sequence reads: CSVAWDREKWTEAFF. The CDR3 DNA reads TGCAGCGTTGCATGGGACAGGGAAAAGTGGACTGAAGCTTTCTTT. Complete variable domain (other parts from reference TRBV29-1 and TRBJ1-1): SAVISQKPSRDICQRGTSLTIQCQVDSQVTMMFWYRQQPGQSLTLIATANQGSEATYESGFVIDKFPISRPNLTFSTLTVSNMSPEDSSIYLCSVAWDREKWTEAFFGQGTRLTVV.

This clone was observed a few times. The rearrangement links TRBV7-9 to TRBJ2-7; D is unresolved. The V end lost 1 base, the J end lost 6 bases, and 13 bases lay between the germline ends. Looked up from germline, CDR1 is SEHNR and CDR2 is FQNEAQ (reference sequence). This CDR3 spans 14 amino acids. In DNA form, the CDR3 reads TGTGCCAGCAGCTTAGGGTCCCATAGAGGCGAGCAGTACTTC. It codes for CASSLGSHRGEQYF.

The CDR3 reads CASSLEPVSYEQYF. Written as DNA, the CDR3 is TGCGCCAGCAGCCTAGAGCCCGTTTCCTACGAGCAGTACTTC. The rearrangement uses TRBV5-1 and TRBJ2-7; D is unresolved. Germline assignment: CDR1 SGHRS and CDR2 YFSETQ. The CDR3 extends over 14 amino acids. Between the trimmed V and J ends, which lost 4 bases and 1 base, there was a span of 12 bases.

This clone appeared a few times. V usage is TRBV4-3 and J usage is TRBJ2-7; 7 bases are a match to TRBD1. Trimming took 1 base from V and 6 from J; bases not matched to a gene: 12. The CDR3 contains 16 residues. CDR1 is LGHNA and CDR2 is YSLEER in the germline V gene. CDR3: CASSQVDGRGSGEQYF. The DNA of the CDR3 is TGCGCCAGCAGCCAAGTTGATGGCAGGGGGTCGGGCGAGCAGTACTTC.

This chain links TRBV27 with TRBJ1-2, with D unclear. This CDR3 contains 14 residues. Germline lookup yields CDR1 MNHEY and CDR2 SMNVEV (reference sequence). V was trimmed by 0 bases and J by 5 bases, leaving 10 bases between them. The CDR3 spells CASSLSTASYGYTF. The CDR3 DNA reads TGTGCCAGCAGTTTATCAACAGCTTCGTATGGCTACACCTTC.

This clone was counted only a few times. V is TRBV30 and J is TRBJ1-2, with D unclear. The CDR3 length is 12 residues. Looked up from germline, CDR1 is GTSNPN and CDR2 is SVGIG (reference sequence). The germline V and J ends were trimmed by 4 bases and 4 bases, with 10 bases remaining between them. CDR3 residues: CAWMVGSYGYTF. The CDR3 DNA sequence: TGTGCCTGGATGGTGGGGAGCTATGGCTACACCTTC. The variable domain in full, completed from reference TRBV30 and TRBJ1-2, reads SQTIHQWPATLVQPVGSPLSLECTVEGTSNPNLYWYRQAAGRGLQLLFYSVGIGQISSEVPQNLSASRPQDRQFILSSKKLLLSDSGFYLCAWMVGSYGYTFGSGTRLTVV.

This clone has only a few counts. DNA for the CDR3: TGTGCCTGGAGTGAAGGGCGGGGCTATGGCTACACCTTC. Translated, it gives CAWSEGRGYGYTF. J is TRBJ1-2 and V is TRBV30, with D unresolved. V was clipped by 1 base and J by 4 bases, with 10 bases between them. The V gene's germline CDR1 is GTSNPN and CDR2 SVGIG (reference sequence). CDR3 length: 13 residues.

The CDR3 loop is CASSLLGQGGTGELFF. DNA for the CDR3: TGCGCCAGCAGCTTACTCGGACAGGGAGGCACCGGGGAGCTGTTTTTT. This chain links TRBV5-1 with TRBJ2-2; 8 positions agree with TRBD1. This CDR3 has 16 amino acids. V shed 2 bases and J 4 bases; nucleotides not matched to a gene: 7. The V gene's germline CDR1 is SGHRS and CDR2 YFSETQ.

The chain joins TRBV6-6 to TRBJ1-1, with D perhaps matching TRBD1 (6 bases). Germline V gene lookup returns CDR1 MNHNY and CDR2 SVGAGI (reference sequence). The CDR3 is 13 residues long. Trimming removed 5 bases at V and 1 base at J, with 8 bases between. CDR3 coding DNA: TGTGCCAGCAGTACACAGGGGAACACTGAAGCTTTCTTT. It encodes CASSTQGNTEAFF.

The V call is TRBV5-6, the J call TRBJ2-5; a weak D match, TRBD1 (6 bases). The CDR3 contains 13 residues. Germline V gene data show CDR1 as SGHDT and CDR2 as YYEEEE. Trimming took 4 bases from V and 2 from J, leaving 9 bases between them. As DNA, the CDR3 is TGTGCCAGCAGCGTACAGGGTCAAGAGACCCAGTACTTC. Translation gives CASSVQGQETQYF.

The rearrangement links TRBV18 to TRBJ2-4; D possibly corresponds to TRBD2 (5 bases). This CDR3 spans 16 amino acids. The germline gives CDR1 KGHSH, CDR2 LQKENI. Trimming removed 6 bases from V and 0 bases from J, with 15 bases in between. The CDR3 sequence: CASSSARDLAKNIQYF. CDR3 sequence (DNA): TGTGCCAGCTCCTCAGCCCGGGATCTAGCCAAAAACATTCAGTACTTC.

The rearrangement links TRBV30 to TRBJ1-5; perhaps TRBD1 as D (5 bases). The CDR3 is 14 amino acids. V shed 0 bases and J shed 2 bases, with 8 bases lying between them. Germline V CDR1 and CDR2: GTSNPN, SVGIG (reference sequence). CDR3 in amino acids: CAWSVPRGNQPQHF. CDR3 sequence (DNA): TGTGCCTGGAGTGTTCCCAGGGGCAATCAGCCCCAGCATTTT.

The CDR3 here is CASSQVGQGRDEQYF. In nucleotides, the CDR3 is TGCGCCAGCAGCCAAGTTGGACAGGGGCGCGACGAGCAGTACTTC. The V gene is TRBV4-1, the J gene TRBJ2-7, with 9 bases aligning to TRBD1. CDR1 and CDR2 from the germline V gene are MGHRA and YSYEKL. V dropped 1 base and J dropped 5; count of bases not matched to a gene: 6. This CDR3 region has 15 residues.

J is TRBJ2-5 and V is TRBV13; perhaps TRBD2 as D (6 bases). V lost 2 bases and J lost 7, with 14 bases in between. The CDR3 sequence is 14 residues long. Germline CDR1 PRHDT, CDR2 FYEKMQ (reference sequence). The DNA for the CDR3 is TGTGCCAGCAGCTTAACCGACATTAGCGGGACCCAGTACTTC. It encodes CASSLTDISGTQYF.

This clone has a handful of counts. The J gene is TRBJ2-3, the V gene TRBV5-4; 8 bases align to TRBD2. Per germline, CDR1 SGHNT and CDR2 YYREEE (reference sequence). With V trimmed by 2 bases and J by 2 bases, 4 bases remained unmatched. The CDR3 totals 15 residues. The CDR3 nucleotides are TGTGCCAGCAGCTTAGACGGGGGGGCCACAGATACGCAGTATTTT. It specifies CASSLDGGATDTQYF.

The chain is built from TRBV13 and TRBJ2-3; 9 bases are a match to TRBD1. CDR1 is PRHDT and CDR2 is FYEKMQ in the germline V gene (reference sequence). The CDR3 is 15 residues long. V trimming: 0 bases; J trimming: 3 bases; junction bases outside the gene matches: 1. CDR3 in DNA: TGTGCCAGCAGCTTAGGACAGGGGGCAACAGATACGCAGTATTTT. Its protein is CASSLGQGATDTQYF.

The chain is built from TRBV10-1 and TRBJ1-3, with unresolved D. Germline-derived CDR1 and CDR2 are WNHNN and SYGVQD (reference sequence). V was shortened by 4 bases and J by 1 base, with 5 bases between the two germline ends. The CDR3 loop spans 13 amino acids. The CDR3 nucleotides are TGCGCCAGCAGTGGAACATCTGGAAACACCATATATTTT. This sequence encodes CASSGTSGNTIYF.

This clone was detected only once. The chain employs TRBV7-9 and TRBJ1-2; D unclear. The CDR3 is made up of 12 amino acids. Trimming removed 1 base from V and 6 bases from J, with 6 bases in between. Germline CDR1 is SEHNR and CDR2 is FQNEAQ (reference sequence). The CDR3 loop reads CASSLGLDGYTF. CDR3 in DNA: TGTGCCAGCAGCTTAGGGCTGGATGGCTACACCTTC.

The genes are TRBV6-5 and TRBJ1-6; 8 bases agree with TRBD1. Unmatched junction bases numbered 6, after V lost 6 bases and J lost 8 bases. CDR1 MNHEY and CDR2 SVGAGI come from the germline V gene. The CDR3 is made up of 14 amino acids. CDR3 protein: CASRPTGGDSPLHF. In nucleotides, the CDR3 is TGTGCCAGCAGACCCACAGGGGGGGATTCACCCCTCCACTTT.

This rearrangement joins TRBV2 to TRBJ2-2; 9 positions agree with TRBD2. V gave up 7 bases and J gave up 6 bases; unmatched junction bases: 9. CDR1 SNHLY and CDR2 FYNNEI come from the germline V gene. This CDR3 spans 15 amino acids. The CDR3 loop is CASTPYSGGSGELFF. In DNA form, the CDR3 reads TGTGCCAGCACCCCATATAGCGGGGGATCCGGGGAGCTGTTTTTT.

The CDR3 reads CAWSGPGGDTQYF. CDR3 DNA sequence: TGTGCCTGGAGTGGACCAGGGGGAGATACGCAGTATTTT. V and J are TRBV30 and TRBJ2-3, with 7 bases matching TRBD1. Germline V CDR1 and CDR2: GTSNPN, SVGIG (reference sequence). V shed 1 base and J 5 bases; nucleotides not matched to a gene: 3. This CDR3 contains 13 residues.

V and J are TRBV29-1 and TRBJ2-5; 14 nucleotides align to TRBD2. The J call may not be correct, given that the DNA end is closer to TRBJ2-7. The CDR3 runs 16 residues. Germline CDR1 is SQVTM and CDR2 is ANQGSEA. CDR3 loop: CSVDGLAGGGPYEQYF. The CDR3 nucleotides read TGCAGCGTTGACGGACTAGCGGGGGGCGGTCCCTACGAGCAGTACTTC.